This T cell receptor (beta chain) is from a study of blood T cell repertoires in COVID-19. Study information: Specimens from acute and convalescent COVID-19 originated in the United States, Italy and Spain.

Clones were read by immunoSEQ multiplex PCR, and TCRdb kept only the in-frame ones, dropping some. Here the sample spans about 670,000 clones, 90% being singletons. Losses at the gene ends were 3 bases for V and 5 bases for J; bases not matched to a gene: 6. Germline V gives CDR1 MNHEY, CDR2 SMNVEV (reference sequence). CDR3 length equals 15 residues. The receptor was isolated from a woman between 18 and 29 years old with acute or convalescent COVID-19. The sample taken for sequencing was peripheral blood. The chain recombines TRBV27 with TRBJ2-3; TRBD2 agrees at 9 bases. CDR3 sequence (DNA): TGTGCCAGCAGTTTGCGGGGGGGGCCGATAGATACGCAGTATTTT. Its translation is CASSLRGGPIDTQYF.